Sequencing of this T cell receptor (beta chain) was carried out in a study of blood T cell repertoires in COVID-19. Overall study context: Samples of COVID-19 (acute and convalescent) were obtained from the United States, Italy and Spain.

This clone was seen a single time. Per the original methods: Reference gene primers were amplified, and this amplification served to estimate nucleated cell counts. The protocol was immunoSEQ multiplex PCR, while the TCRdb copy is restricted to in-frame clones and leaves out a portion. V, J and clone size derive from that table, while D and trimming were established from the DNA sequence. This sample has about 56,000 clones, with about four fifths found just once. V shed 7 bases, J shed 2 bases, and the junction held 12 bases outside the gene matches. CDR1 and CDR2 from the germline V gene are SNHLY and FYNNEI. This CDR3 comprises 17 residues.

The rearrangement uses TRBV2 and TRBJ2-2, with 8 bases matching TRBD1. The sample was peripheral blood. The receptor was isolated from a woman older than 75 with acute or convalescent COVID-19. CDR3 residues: CASTPLGTGVNTGELFF. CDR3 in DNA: TGTGCCAGCACCCCTCTGGGGACAGGCGTAAACACCGGGGAGCTGTTTTTT.